This T cell receptor (beta chain) was sequenced during a study of liver allograft versus peripheral blood T cells (TCRdb year 2020). Study-wide context: The study compared the T cell receptor repertoires present in transplanted livers with the repertoires present in the peripheral blood of liver transplant recipients.

The CDR3 measures 14 amino acids from cysteine to phenylalanine. Of all the DNA, just the CDR3 is kept, 42 bases in frame from base 1. Via the germline V gene (reference sequence), CDR1 is LNHNV and CDR2 YYDKDF. Note on this clonotype: The specificity of this receptor is unknown. A read error may explain this, as a much larger clone is one base away.

Results and caveats for the whole study, not just this receptor: According to the report, the T cell receptor repertoires detected in peripheral blood were different from the repertoires found inside liver allografts.

These reads were obtained on an Illumina MiSeq. The raw public reads went through TCRdb reprocessing: fastp at Q25, MiXCR clone calling, in-frame beta chains kept. Records with the same CDR3 protein are collapsed into one entry carrying the most frequent genes and DNA. For this sample the table gives approximately 9,100 distinct CDR3 sequences, of which approximately 16% were detected only once. The ten biggest clones cover 2.5% to 3% of the sample. The receptor's source is a human patient who had a liver transplant. In patients who had a transplant, some T cells may come from the graft donor. The chain couples TRBV15 to TRBJ2-7; no confident D gene assignment can be made. The CDR3 has the sequence CATNRDRSDYEQYF. The nucleotide sequence reads TGTGCCACCAACAGAGATCGGTCCGACTACGAGCAGTACTTC.